A single count supports the clone carrying this T cell receptor beta chain. This sample is drawn from a study of T cell changes during pregnancy in multiple sclerosis. The CDR3 runs to 13 residues. The V gene's germline CDR1 is SGHRS and CDR2 YFSETQ. With 0 bases removed from V and 7 bases from J, the gap between germline ends came to 10 bases. Clones were sequenced by immunoSEQ multiplex PCR, and TCRdb holds only the in-frame ones, with some missing. The table lists about 100,000 clones, about 93% of them singletons. The rearrangement uses TRBV5-1 and TRBJ1-1; weak D call: TRBD1 (5 bases). This TCR came from a female donor with multiple sclerosis, enrolled in a pregnancy study. The specimen was peripheral blood, collected after pregnancy. The CDR3: CASSLAPGVEAFF. Written as DNA, the CDR3 is TGCGCCAGCAGCTTGGCCCCGGGGGTTGAAGCTTTCTTT.